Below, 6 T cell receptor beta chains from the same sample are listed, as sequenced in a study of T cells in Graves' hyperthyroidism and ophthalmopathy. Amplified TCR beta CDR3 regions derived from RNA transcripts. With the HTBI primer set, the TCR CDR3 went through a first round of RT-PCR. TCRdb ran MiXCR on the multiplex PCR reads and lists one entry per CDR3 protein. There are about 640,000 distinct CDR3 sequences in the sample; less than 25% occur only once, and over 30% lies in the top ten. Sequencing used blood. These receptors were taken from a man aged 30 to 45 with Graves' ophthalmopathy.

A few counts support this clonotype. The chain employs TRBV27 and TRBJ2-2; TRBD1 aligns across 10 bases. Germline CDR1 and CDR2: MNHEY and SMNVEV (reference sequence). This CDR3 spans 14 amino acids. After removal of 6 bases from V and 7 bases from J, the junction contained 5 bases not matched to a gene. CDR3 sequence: CASRGQGLIGELFF. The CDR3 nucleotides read TGTGCCAGCAGGGGACAGGGGTTGATCGGGGAGCTGTTTTTT.

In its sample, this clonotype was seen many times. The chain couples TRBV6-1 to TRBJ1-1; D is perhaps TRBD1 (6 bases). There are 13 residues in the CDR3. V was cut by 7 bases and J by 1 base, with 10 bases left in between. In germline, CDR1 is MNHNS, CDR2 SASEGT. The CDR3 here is CASIWTENTEAFF. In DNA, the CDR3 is TGTGCCAGCATCTGGACAGAGAACACTGAAGCTTTCTTT.

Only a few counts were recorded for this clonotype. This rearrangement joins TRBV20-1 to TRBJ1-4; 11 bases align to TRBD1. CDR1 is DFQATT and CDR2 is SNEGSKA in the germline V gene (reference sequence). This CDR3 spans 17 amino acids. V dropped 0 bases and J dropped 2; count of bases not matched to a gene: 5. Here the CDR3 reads CSARDPGQGGTNEKLFF. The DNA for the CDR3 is TGCAGTGCTAGAGATCCGGGACAGGGGGGCACTAATGAAAAACTGTTTTTT.

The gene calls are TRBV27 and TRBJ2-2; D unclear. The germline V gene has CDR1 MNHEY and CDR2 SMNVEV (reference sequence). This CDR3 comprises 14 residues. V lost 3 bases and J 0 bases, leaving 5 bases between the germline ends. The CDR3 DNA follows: TGTGCCAGCAGTTTTGGGTCGAACACCGGGGAGCTGTTTTTT. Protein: CASSFGSNTGELFF.

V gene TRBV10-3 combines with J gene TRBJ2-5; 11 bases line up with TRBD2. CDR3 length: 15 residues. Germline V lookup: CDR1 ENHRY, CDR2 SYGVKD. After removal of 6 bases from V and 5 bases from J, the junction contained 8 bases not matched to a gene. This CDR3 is CAIRDRLAGQETQYF. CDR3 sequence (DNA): TGTGCCATCAGGGACCGACTAGCGGGACAGGAGACCCAGTACTTC.

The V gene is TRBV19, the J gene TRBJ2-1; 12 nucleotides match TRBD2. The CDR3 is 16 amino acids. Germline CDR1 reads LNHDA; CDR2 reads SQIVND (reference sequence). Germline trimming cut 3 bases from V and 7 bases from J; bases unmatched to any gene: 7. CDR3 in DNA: TGTGCCAGTAGTATTGTCCTAGCGGGAGGGGCAAATGAGCAGTTCTTC. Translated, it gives CASSIVLAGGANEQFF. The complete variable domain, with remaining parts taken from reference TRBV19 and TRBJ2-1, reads DGGITQSPKYLFRKEGQNVTLSCEQNLNHDAMYWYRQDPGQGLRLIYYSQIVNDFQKGDIAEGYSVSREKKESFPLTVTSAQKNPTAFYLCASSIVLAGGANEQFFGPGTRLTVL.